What follows describes a single T cell receptor beta chain. What it binds is not known. This sample is part of a study of cytomegalovirus exposure and HLA in healthy donors. The CDR3 has 16 amino acids. Germline CDR1 is SGDLS and CDR2 is YYNGEE. V lost 0 bases, J lost 3 bases, and 9 bases stayed unmatched. Findings of the study overall: Rare sequences made up most TCRs, while some public TCRs were found in many donors. The authors judged a highly shared variant cluster likely a sequencing artifact.

The PCR ran on 60 Vbeta and 13 Jbeta primers. Sequencing used immunoSEQ multiplex PCR; TCRdb keeps in-frame clones, though not all of them. Of roughly 100,000 clones detected, around 72% appear once; the ten largest clones hold about 6%. The rearrangement joins TRBV9 to TRBJ2-7, with 7 bases lining up with TRBD2. The sequence came from a male donor in good health and CMV-seronegative. The source material was PBMCs. The CDR3 bases are TGTGCCAGCAGCGTAGCTAGCCTAGCGGAGAACTACGAGCAGTACTTC. Translated, it gives CASSVASLAENYEQYF.